The 23 T cell receptor beta chains reported below all come from one sample, sequenced in a study of T cell responses to AZD1222 COVID-19 vaccine. Generated by immunoSEQ multiplex PCR, the TCRdb table keeps only in-frame clones and is missing some. The sample includes tens of thousands of clones, about 83% of them seen just once. The sample consisted of peripheral blood, taken 28 days after the second dose of the MenACWY control vaccine. Receptors were obtained from an adult who received the MenACWY meningococcal vaccine as a control.

The chain has TRBV29-1 and TRBJ1-1; 7 bases fit TRBD1. V was clipped by 1 base and J by 3 bases; unmatched bases: 11. This CDR3 is built from 16 residues. Germline V gene data show CDR1 as SQVTM and CDR2 as ANQGSEA. This chain's CDR3 is CSVEVSGGGGYTEAFF. The CDR3, as DNA: TGCAGCGTTGAAGTGTCAGGGGGAGGTGGTTACACTGAAGCTTTCTTT.

V gene TRBV9 combines with J gene TRBJ1-6; the match to TRBD1 covers 8 bases. The CDR3 totals 19 residues. V gave up 3 bases and J gave up 2 bases; unmatched junction bases: 13. The germline gives CDR1 SGDLS, CDR2 YYNGEE. The CDR3: CASSDGPGTGSTYNSPLHF. CDR3 bases: TGTGCCAGCAGCGATGGTCCCGGGACAGGTTCCACCTATAATTCACCCCTCCACTTT.

This chain joins TRBV19 and TRBJ1-3; D gene unclear. The CDR3 consists of 15 residues. The V end was cut by 5 bases, the J end by 0 bases, with 11 bases between. Germline CDR1 and CDR2: LNHDA and SQIVND (reference sequence). CDR3 DNA: TGTGCCAGTAGTGAGGACGGGAGCTCTGGAAACACCATATATTTT. Protein sequence: CASSEDGSSGNTIYF. The full variable domain, with the rest looked up from reference TRBV19 and TRBJ1-3, is DGGITQSPKYLFRKEGQNVTLSCEQNLNHDAMYWYRQDPGQGLRLIYYSQIVNDFQKGDIAEGYSVSREKKESFPLTVTSAQKNPTAFYLCASSEDGSSGNTIYFGEGSWLTVV.

Written as DNA, the CDR3 is TGTGCCAGCAGCGTTGACAGCTTGGACACTGAAGCTTTCTTT. It is translated as CASSVDSLDTEAFF. The rearrangement links TRBV5-4 to TRBJ1-1; D might be TRBD1 (5 bases). The CDR3 sequence is 14 residues long. Germline CDR1 is SGHNT and CDR2 is YYREEE (reference sequence). V was pared by 4 bases and J by 3 bases, with 13 bases between.

The rearrangement joins TRBV6-2 or TRBV6-3 to TRBJ1-2, with D possibly being TRBD1 (6 bases). V dropped 5 bases and J dropped 3 bases, with 13 bases sitting between them. CDR3 length: 14 residues. Germline CDR1 reads MNHEY; CDR2 reads SVGEGT. DNA of the CDR3: TGTGCCAGCAGTGCCCGGGACACCTACTATGGCTACACCTTC. Amino acids: CASSARDTYYGYTF.

The rearrangement links TRBV5-1 to TRBJ2-3; 9 bases line up with TRBD2. CDR1 and CDR2 from the germline V gene are SGHRS and YFSETQ. There are 15 residues in the CDR3. J was trimmed by 3 bases and V by 5 bases; bases with no gene match: 7. CDR3 residues: CASSSSGSKTDTQYF. CDR3 DNA sequence: TGCGCCAGCAGTAGTAGCGGGAGTAAGACAGATACGCAGTATTTT.

V and J are TRBV2 and TRBJ1-2; D ambiguous. This CDR3 has 12 residues. Germline-derived CDR1 and CDR2 are SNHLY and FYNNEI. V shed 4 bases and J shed 5 bases, with 8 bases lying between them. The CDR3 bases are TGTGCCAGCAGTGCTTACAGTTATGGCTACACCTTC. Encoded protein: CASSAYSYGYTF.

The chain recombines TRBV7-9 with TRBJ1-4; D perhaps matches TRBD1 (5 bases). V was trimmed by 5 bases and J by 10 bases, leaving 17 bases between them. This CDR3 is 14 amino acids long. CDR1 and CDR2 from the germline V gene are SEHNR and FQNEAQ (reference sequence). Written as DNA, the CDR3 is TGTGCCAGCAGCCCGGATGGGGGGTTAGGAAAACTGTTTTTT. Its translation: CASSPDGGLGKLFF.

This clone turned up a few times. The chain uses TRBV4-1 and TRBJ2-1; no firm D call. The ends were cut back, 0 bases at V and 0 bases at J, with 12 bases in the middle. Per the germline V gene, CDR1 is MGHRA and CDR2 is YSYEKL. This CDR3 region has 17 residues. CDR3 coding DNA: TGCGCCAGCAGCCAAGAATTGGGCCGGAGCTCCTACAATGAGCAGTTCTTC. Protein: CASSQELGRSSYNEQFF.

V is TRBV19 and J is TRBJ2-3; a possible D gene is TRBD1 (5 bases). From germline, CDR1 is LNHDA and CDR2 SQIVND (reference sequence). The CDR3 consists of 14 residues. Trimming took 3 bases from V and 4 from J, leaving 11 bases between them. The CDR3 sequence: CASSIPRQPDTQYF. CDR3 sequence (DNA): TGTGCCAGTAGTATCCCCAGACAGCCAGATACGCAGTATTTT.

The rearrangement uses TRBV6-1 and TRBJ2-3; TRBD2 is a possible D gene (6 bases). V was pared by 0 bases and J by 1 base, with 8 bases between. This CDR3 comprises 15 residues. Germline V gives CDR1 MNHNS, CDR2 SASEGT. The CDR3 nucleotides read TGTGCCAGCAGTGAAGCGTGGAGGGGCACAGATACGCAGTATTTT. Encoded protein: CASSEAWRGTDTQYF.

This chain links TRBV6-2 or TRBV6-3 with TRBJ1-2; 8 bases fit TRBD1. This CDR3 is 15 amino acids long. The germline CDR1 and CDR2 sequences are MNHEY and SVGEGT. The V and J ends lost 2 bases and 8 bases, in that order; junction bases with no gene match: 10. CDR3 amino acids: CASSYPDRVSSGYTF. The CDR3 nucleotides read TGTGCCAGCAGTTACCCGGACAGGGTATCGTCCGGCTACACCTTC.

The chain combines TRBV6-5 with TRBJ2-7; D tentatively reads TRBD1 or TRBD2 (6 bases each). Trimming took off 9 bases at V and 5 bases at J, with 14 bases between the two ends. There are 12 residues in the CDR3. CDR1 and CDR2 (germline): MNHEY, SVGAGI. The CDR3 is CARVQGGHEQYF. In nucleotides, the CDR3 is TGTGCCAGAGTACAGGGAGGCCACGAGCAGTACTTC.

The sample holds one count of this clone. The chain combines TRBV7-9 with TRBJ1-1; D not resolved. There are 13 residues in the CDR3. Deletions cut 4 bases from V and 0 bases from J, with 6 bases between. Germline CDR1 SEHNR, CDR2 FQNEAQ (reference sequence). The CDR3 spells CASSYSMNTEAFF. As DNA, the CDR3 is TGTGCCAGCAGCTACAGCATGAACACTGAAGCTTTCTTT. Based on the CDR3 plus reference TRBV7-9 and TRBJ1-1, the full variable domain is DTGVSQNPRHKITKRGQNVTFRCDPISEHNRLYWYRQTLGQGPEFLTYFQNEAQLEKSRLLSDRFSAERPKGSFSTLEIQRTEQGDSAMYLCASSYSMNTEAFFGQGTRLTVV.

This chain connects TRBV21-1 to TRBJ2-3; the D call in the table, TRBD2, was not verified against the DNA. TRBV21-1 counts as a pseudogene. The CDR3 is 19 residues long. Here the CDR3 reads CASSKNSGAVGLPTDTQYF. DNA of the CDR3: TGTGCCAGCAGCAAAAACAGCGGGGCGGTGGGACTACCCACAGATACGCAGTATTTT.

This clone was seen only a few times. V gene TRBV4-1 combines with J gene TRBJ1-6; D is unresolved. This CDR3 spans 16 amino acids. The germline V gene encodes CDR1 MGHRA and CDR2 YSYEKL. Between the trimmed V and J ends, which lost 1 base and 6 bases, there was a span of 13 bases. CDR3 nucleotides: TGCGCCAGCAGCCAAGGAGGAGGGCCGGGTAATTCACCCCTCCACTTT. Translation gives CASSQGGGPGNSPLHF.

This clone occurred many times. The chain carries TRBV2 and TRBJ1-5; D not resolved. CDR3 length: 11 amino acids. Germline V gene data show CDR1 as SNHLY and CDR2 as FYNNEI. Trimming shortened V by 8 bases and J by 11 bases, and 13 bases separated the two germline ends. The CDR3, as DNA: TGTGCCAGCGGACCCGGGTCAGCCCAGCATTTT. This gives the protein CASGPGSAQHF.

The chain uses TRBV6-5 and TRBJ2-2, with D unresolved. The V gene lost 4 bases and the J gene lost 9 bases, with 9 bases spanning the gap. There are 12 residues in the CDR3. Germline V gene lookup returns CDR1 MNHEY and CDR2 SVGAGI. CDR3 sequence: CASSSGLRELFF. CDR3 DNA: TGTGCCAGCAGTTCCGGTCTCCGGGAGCTGTTTTTT.

The V call is TRBV28, the J call TRBJ2-5; D perhaps matches TRBD2 (5 bases). The V end was cut by 7 bases, the J end by 5 bases, with 17 bases between. CDR3 size: 14 residues. Germline-derived CDR1 and CDR2 are MDHEN and SYDVKM. The CDR3 here is CASTPTGRRETQYF. The DNA of the CDR3 is TGTGCCAGCACCCCGACTGGTAGGAGGGAGACCCAGTACTTC.

The V and J genes are TRBV30 and TRBJ1-5, with D hard to call. The CDR3 has 12 residues. Germline lookup yields CDR1 GTSNPN and CDR2 SVGIG (reference sequence). V was pared by 5 bases and J by 2 bases, with 7 bases between. CDR3 bases: TGTGCCTGGGCGAAAGGCAATCAGCCCCAGCATTTT. Its translation is CAWAKGNQPQHF.

CDR3 DNA: TGTGCCAGCAGCTTGGGGCTAGCGGGTTCCTACAATGAGCAGTTCTTC. It translates to CASSLGLAGSYNEQFF. The chain recombines TRBV5-4 with TRBJ2-1; 8 bases fit TRBD2. Germline assignment: CDR1 SGHNT and CDR2 YYREEE (reference sequence). This CDR3 spans 16 amino acids. Trimming took 0 bases from V and 1 from J; bases not matched to a gene: 3.

This chain links TRBV7-9 with TRBJ1-1, with D perhaps TRBD1 (5 bases). The CDR3 is 13 residues long. Per the germline V gene, CDR1 is SEHNR and CDR2 is FQNEAQ (reference sequence). V dropped 6 bases and J dropped 3 bases, with 11 bases sitting between them. The CDR3 loop reads CASSKGRDTEAFF. DNA of the CDR3: TGTGCCAGCAGTAAGGGGAGGGACACTGAAGCTTTCTTT.

This clone came up a few times. The gene calls are TRBV6-2 or TRBV6-3 and TRBJ1-6; D is uncertain. This CDR3 region has 20 residues. V was trimmed by 3 bases and J by 7 bases, leaving 28 bases between them. Germline loops: CDR1 MNHEY, CDR2 SVGEGT. Here the CDR3 reads CASSYPGGLGLRQANSPLHF. The DNA for the CDR3 is TGTGCCAGCAGTTATCCGGGTGGCCTGGGCCTCCGCCAGGCAAATTCACCCCTCCACTTT.